One and the same sample provided the 9 T cell receptor beta chains below, sequenced in a study of identifying expanded T cells in peripheral blood. The repertoire was sequenced with immunoSEQ multiplex PCR; TCRdb's copy has only in-frame clones and lacks some. The sample has 100,000 to 150,000 clones; approximately 80% are singletons. The sample consisted of blood. All receptors derive from a person between 18 and 75 years old in good health.

This chain uses TRBV27 with TRBJ1-3; the D is unclear. The CDR3 totals 15 residues. CDR1 and CDR2 from the germline V gene are MNHEY and SMNVEV (reference sequence). V dropped 2 bases and J dropped 4 bases, with 12 bases sitting between them. The CDR3 is CASSLGLGRGNTIYF. The CDR3 DNA follows: TGTGCCAGCAGTTTAGGTTTGGGGAGGGGAAACACCATATATTTT.

The chain links TRBV7-9 to TRBJ2-2; D remains unclear. This CDR3 spans 15 amino acids. CDR1 and CDR2 from the germline V gene are SEHNR and FQNEAQ (reference sequence). V dropped 2 bases and J dropped 0 bases, with 7 bases sitting between them. The CDR3 is CASSLIRTNTGELFF. The CDR3 DNA is TGTGCCAGCAGCTTAATAAGGACGAACACCGGGGAGCTGTTTTTT.

The chain uses TRBV7-9 and TRBJ1-1; D possibly corresponds to TRBD1 (6 bases). There are 14 residues in the CDR3. Trimming cost V 1 base and J 6 bases, with 12 bases left between them. From germline, CDR1 is SEHNR and CDR2 FQNEAQ (reference sequence). The CDR3 DNA reads as TGTGCCAGCAGCTTAGAGCAGGGGACCGCTGAAGCTTTCTTT. It specifies CASSLEQGTAEAFF.

The V and J genes are TRBV27 and TRBJ1-5, with D unresolved. This CDR3 is built from 16 residues. Germline CDR1 is MNHEY and CDR2 is SMNVEV (reference sequence). V was pared by 4 bases and J by 2 bases, with 15 bases between. The CDR3 nucleotides read TGTGCCAGCAGTTGGATTGGTGCGGGAGGCAATCAGCCCCAGCATTTT. Amino acids: CASSWIGAGGNQPQHF.

This chain's CDR3 is CASSPGVTAEAFF. CDR3 sequence (DNA): TGCGCCAGCAGTCCAGGGGTTACGGCTGAAGCTTTCTTT. V is TRBV10-1 and J is TRBJ1-1, with D possibly matching TRBD1 (6 bases). The CDR3 is made up of 13 amino acids. Trimming removed 5 bases from V and 6 bases from J, with 13 bases in between. Germline assignment: CDR1 WNHNN and CDR2 SYGVQD (reference sequence).

V and J are TRBV5-8 and TRBJ2-1; 9 bases match TRBD2. The CDR3 consists of 15 residues. Germline CDR1 is SGHTS and CDR2 is YDEGEE. V shed 3 bases, J shed 6 bases, and the junction held 7 bases outside the gene matches. The CDR3 DNA sequence: TGTGCCAGCAGCTCCATTCTAGCGGGGATCAATGAGCAGTTCTTC. It codes for CASSSILAGINEQFF.

The rearrangement joins TRBV11-1 to TRBJ1-1; D possibly corresponds to TRBD1 (6 bases). CDR1 and CDR2 from the germline V gene are SGHAT and FQDESV (reference sequence). The V gene lost 4 bases and the J gene lost 1 base, with 10 bases spanning the gap. The CDR3 spans 14 residues. CDR3: CASSSQGGNTEAFF. The CDR3 DNA sequence: TGTGCCAGCAGCTCACAGGGAGGGAACACTGAAGCTTTCTTT.

The V gene is TRBV9, the J gene TRBJ1-1, with 9 nucleotides matching TRBD1. CDR3 size: 13 residues. Germline V CDR1 and CDR2: SGDLS, YYNGEE. V was pared by 0 bases and J by 9 bases, with 3 bases of the junction left unmatched. The CDR3 sequence is CASSVDGTGKAFF. CDR3 nucleotide sequence: TGTGCCAGCAGCGTAGACGGGACAGGGAAAGCTTTCTTT.

CDR3 region: CASSGSGDYGYTF. CDR3 coding DNA: TGTGCCAGCAGCGGGAGTGGAGACTATGGCTACACCTTC. J is TRBJ1-2 and V is TRBV9, with no clear D. Trimming cost V 3 bases and J 3 bases, with 9 bases left between them. CDR1 SGDLS and CDR2 YYNGEE come from the germline V gene. This CDR3 region has 13 residues.